This T cell receptor (beta chain) came from a study of blood T cell repertoires in COVID-19. About the study: The United States, Italy and Spain supplied acute and convalescent COVID-19 samples.

This table comes from immunoSEQ multiplex PCR, and its TCRdb copy is limited to in-frame clones, with some not included. The data contain about 410,000 clones, 90% of them singletons. Participants came from under 30 US areas, aged roughly 18 to 95 years. Two consecutive negative NP/OP PCR tests, clearance, or resolved symptoms defined Cohort 3 recovery. There are 18 residues in the CDR3. Germline CDR1 is LNHDA and CDR2 is SQIVND (reference sequence). As regards this clone: At one end the junction does not follow the germline gene, possibly because of a read error.

The chain links TRBV19 to TRBJ2-7; 9 bases map to TRBD2. Sequenced: PBMCs or T cells enriched from blood (not recorded which). This clonotype was sampled from a man between 18 and 35 years old who had recovered from COVID-19. CDR3 DNA: TGTGCCAGTAGTCGAGGTGAGCTTACTAGCGGGTTATCCTCCGAGCAGTACTTC. Its protein is CASSRGELTSGLSSEQYF. The full variable domain, in which reference TRBV19 and TRBJ2-7 provide the parts outside the CDR3, is DGGITQSPKYLFRKEGQNVTLSCEQNLNHDAMYWYRQDPGQGLRLIYYSQIVNDFQKGDIAEGYSVSREKKESFPLTVTSAQKNPTAFYLCASSRGELTSGLSSEQYFGPGTRLTVT.